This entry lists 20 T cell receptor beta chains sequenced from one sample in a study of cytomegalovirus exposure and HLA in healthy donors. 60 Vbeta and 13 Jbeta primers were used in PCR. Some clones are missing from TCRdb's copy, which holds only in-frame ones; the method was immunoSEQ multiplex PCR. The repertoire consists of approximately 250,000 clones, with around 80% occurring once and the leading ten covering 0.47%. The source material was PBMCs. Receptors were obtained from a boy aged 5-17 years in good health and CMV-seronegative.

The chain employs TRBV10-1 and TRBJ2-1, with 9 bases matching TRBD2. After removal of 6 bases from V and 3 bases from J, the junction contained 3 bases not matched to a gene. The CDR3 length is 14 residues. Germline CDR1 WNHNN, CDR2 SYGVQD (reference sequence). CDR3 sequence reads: CASSLSGSYNEQFF. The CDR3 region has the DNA TGCGCCAGCAGCCTTAGCGGGAGCTACAATGAGCAGTTCTTC.

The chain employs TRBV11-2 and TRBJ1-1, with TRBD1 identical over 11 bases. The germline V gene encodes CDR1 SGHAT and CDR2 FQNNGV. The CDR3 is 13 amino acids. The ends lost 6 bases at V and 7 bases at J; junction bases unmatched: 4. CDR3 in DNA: TGTGCCAGCAGTTGGACAGGGGGCTATGAAGCTTTCTTT. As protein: CASSWTGGYEAFF.

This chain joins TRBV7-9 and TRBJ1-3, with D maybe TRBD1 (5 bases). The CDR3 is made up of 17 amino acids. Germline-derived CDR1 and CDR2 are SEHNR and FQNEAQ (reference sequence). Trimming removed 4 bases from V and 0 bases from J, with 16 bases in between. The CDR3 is CASSSPQGSISGNTIYF. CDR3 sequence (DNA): TGTGCCAGCAGCTCCCCGCAGGGCAGCATCTCTGGAAACACCATATATTTT. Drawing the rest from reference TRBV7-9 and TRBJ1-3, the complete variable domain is DTGVSQNPRHKITKRGQNVTFRCDPISEHNRLYWYRQTLGQGPEFLTYFQNEAQLEKSRLLSDRFSAERPKGSFSTLEIQRTEQGDSAMYLCASSSPQGSISGNTIYFGEGSWLTVV.

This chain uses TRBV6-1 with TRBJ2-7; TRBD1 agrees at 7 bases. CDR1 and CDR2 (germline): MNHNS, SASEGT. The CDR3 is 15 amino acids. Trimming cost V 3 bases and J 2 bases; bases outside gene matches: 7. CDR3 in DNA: TGTGCCAGCAGTGATACAGGGGCGCAGGCCTACGAGCAGTACTTC. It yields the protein CASSDTGAQAYEQYF.

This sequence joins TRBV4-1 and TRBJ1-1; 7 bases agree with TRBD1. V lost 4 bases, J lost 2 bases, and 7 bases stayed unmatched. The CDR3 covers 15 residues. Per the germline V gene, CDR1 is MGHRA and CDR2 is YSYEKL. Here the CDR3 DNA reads TGCGCCAGCAGCCCACTTGGGACAGACAACACTGAAGCTTTCTTT. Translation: CASSPLGTDNTEAFF.

The CDR3 loop is CASSIDGIRTGKTQYF. CDR3 sequence (DNA): TGTGCCAGTAGTATAGATGGAATTCGGACGGGGAAGACCCAGTACTTC. The chain couples TRBV19 to TRBJ2-5; possible D gene TRBD2, 5 bases. CDR1 LNHDA and CDR2 SQIVND come from the germline V gene (reference sequence). Deletions cut 0 bases from V and 6 bases from J, with 17 bases between. The length of the CDR3 is 16 residues.

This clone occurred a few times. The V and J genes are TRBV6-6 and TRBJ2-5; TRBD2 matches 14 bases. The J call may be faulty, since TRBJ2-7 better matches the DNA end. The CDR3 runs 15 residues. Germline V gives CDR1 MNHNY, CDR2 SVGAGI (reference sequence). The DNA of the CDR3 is TGTGCCGCGGCCATGACTAGCGGGGGGGCCTACGAGCAGTACTTC. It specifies CAAAMTSGGAYEQYF.

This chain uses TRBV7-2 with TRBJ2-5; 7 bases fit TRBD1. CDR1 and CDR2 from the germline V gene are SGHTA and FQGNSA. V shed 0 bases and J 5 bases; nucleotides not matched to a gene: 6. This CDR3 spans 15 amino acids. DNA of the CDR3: TGTGCCAGCAGCTTAGCAGGGGGCTTAAAGGAGACCCAGTACTTC. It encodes CASSLAGGLKETQYF. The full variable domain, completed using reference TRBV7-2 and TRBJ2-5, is GAGVSQSPSNKVTEKGKDVELRCDPISGHTALYWYRQSLGQGLEFLIYFQGNSAPDKSGLPSDRFSAERTGGSVSTLTIQRTQQEDSAVYLCASSLAGGLKETQYFGPGTRLLVL.

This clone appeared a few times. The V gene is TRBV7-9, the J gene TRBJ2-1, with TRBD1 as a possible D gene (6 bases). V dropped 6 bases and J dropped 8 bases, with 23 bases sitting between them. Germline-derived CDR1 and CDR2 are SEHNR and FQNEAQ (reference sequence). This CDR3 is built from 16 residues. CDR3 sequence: CASSPVRDTRRDEQFF. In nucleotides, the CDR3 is TGTGCCAGCAGTCCCGTCCGGGACACCCGAAGGGATGAGCAGTTCTTC.

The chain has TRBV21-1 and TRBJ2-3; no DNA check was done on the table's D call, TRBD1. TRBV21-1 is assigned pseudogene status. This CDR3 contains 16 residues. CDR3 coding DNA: TGTGCCGGCAGCAAAGGCAGGGCCTCTAGCACAGATACGCAGTATTTT. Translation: CAGSKGRASSTDTQYF.

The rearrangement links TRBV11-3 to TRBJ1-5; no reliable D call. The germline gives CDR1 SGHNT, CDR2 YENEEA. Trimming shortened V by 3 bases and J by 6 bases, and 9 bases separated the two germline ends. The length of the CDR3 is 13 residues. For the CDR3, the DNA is TGTGCCAGCAGCTTGGAGTTCGGTCAGCCCCAGCATTTT. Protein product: CASSLEFGQPQHF.

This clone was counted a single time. CDR3 loop: CASSLEGDGYTF. The CDR3 bases are TGTGCCAGCAGCTTAGAGGGGGATGGCTACACCTTC. J is TRBJ1-2 and V is TRBV13, with D tentatively TRBD1 (6 bases). This CDR3 region has 12 residues. Per the germline V gene, CDR1 is PRHDT and CDR2 is FYEKMQ (reference sequence). Trimming took 1 base from V and 6 from J, leaving 6 bases between them.

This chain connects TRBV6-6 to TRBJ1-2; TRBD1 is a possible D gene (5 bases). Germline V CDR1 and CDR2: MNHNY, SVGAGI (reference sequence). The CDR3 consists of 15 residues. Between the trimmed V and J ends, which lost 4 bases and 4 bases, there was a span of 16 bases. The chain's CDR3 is CASSFPGLTGYGYTF. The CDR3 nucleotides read TGTGCCAGCAGTTTCCCGGGACTAACAGGCTATGGCTACACCTTC.

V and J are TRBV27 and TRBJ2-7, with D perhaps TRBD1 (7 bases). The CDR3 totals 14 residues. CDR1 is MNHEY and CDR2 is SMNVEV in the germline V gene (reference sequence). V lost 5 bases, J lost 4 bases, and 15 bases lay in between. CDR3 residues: CASSPQGRQYEQYF. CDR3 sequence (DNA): TGTGCCAGCAGTCCACAGGGGAGGCAGTACGAGCAGTACTTC.

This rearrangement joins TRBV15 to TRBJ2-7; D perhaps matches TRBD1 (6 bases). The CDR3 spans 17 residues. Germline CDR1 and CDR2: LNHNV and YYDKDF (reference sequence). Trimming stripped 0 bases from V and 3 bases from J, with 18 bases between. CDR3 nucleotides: TGTGCCACCAGCAGAGAAAGTATACACCTAGGGGGCTACGAGCAGTACTTC. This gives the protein CATSRESIHLGGYEQYF.

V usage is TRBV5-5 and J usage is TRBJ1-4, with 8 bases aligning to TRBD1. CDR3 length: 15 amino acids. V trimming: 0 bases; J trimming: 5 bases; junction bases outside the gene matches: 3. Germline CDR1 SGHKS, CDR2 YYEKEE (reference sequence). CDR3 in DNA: TGTGCCAGCAGCTTGGCGGGACAGGTGAATGAAAAACTGTTTTTT. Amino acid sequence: CASSLAGQVNEKLFF.

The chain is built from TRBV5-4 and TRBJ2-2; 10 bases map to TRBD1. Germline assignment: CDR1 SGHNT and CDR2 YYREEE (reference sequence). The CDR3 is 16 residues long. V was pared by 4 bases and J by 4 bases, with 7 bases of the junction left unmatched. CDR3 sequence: CASSLGQGESTGELFF. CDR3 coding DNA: TGTGCCAGCAGCCTAGGACAGGGGGAATCCACCGGGGAGCTGTTTTTT. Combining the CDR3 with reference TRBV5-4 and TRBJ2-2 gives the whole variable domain ETGVTQSPTHLIKTRGQQVTLRCSSQSGHNTVSWYQQALGQGPQFIFQYYREEENGRGNFPPRFSGLQFPNYSSELNVNALELDDSALYLCASSLGQGESTGELFFGEGSRLTVL.

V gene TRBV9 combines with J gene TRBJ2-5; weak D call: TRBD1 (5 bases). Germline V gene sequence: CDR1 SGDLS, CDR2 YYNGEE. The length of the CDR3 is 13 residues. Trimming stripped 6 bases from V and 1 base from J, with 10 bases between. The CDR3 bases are TGTGCCAGCAACAGGCACGGCCAAGAGACCCAGTACTTC. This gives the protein CASNRHGQETQYF.

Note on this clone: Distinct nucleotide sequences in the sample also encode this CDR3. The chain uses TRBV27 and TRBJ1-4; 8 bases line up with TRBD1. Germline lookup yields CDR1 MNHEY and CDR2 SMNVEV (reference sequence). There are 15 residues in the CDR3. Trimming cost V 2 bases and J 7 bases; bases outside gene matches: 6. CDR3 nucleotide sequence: TGTGCCAGCAGTTTAGTGGCAGGGGGCGGTGAAAAACTGTTTTTT. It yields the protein CASSLVAGGGEKLFF.

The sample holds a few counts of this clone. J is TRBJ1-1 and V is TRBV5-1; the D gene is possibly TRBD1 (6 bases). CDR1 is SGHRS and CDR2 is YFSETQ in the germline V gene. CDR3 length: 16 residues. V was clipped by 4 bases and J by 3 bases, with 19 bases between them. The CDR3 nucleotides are TGCGCCAGCAGCCTAACAGGGTTTTCCGGGCACACTGAAGCTTTCTTT. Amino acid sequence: CASSLTGFSGHTEAFF.